The 9 T cell receptor beta chains reported below all come from one sample, sequenced in a study of cytotoxic CD8 clonotypes in ibrutinib-treated CLL. Data came from immunoSEQ multiplex PCR; TCRdb stores just in-frame clones and leaves some out. The data show about 49,000 clones, roughly 57% seen once. The sample in question was PBMCs, obtained after 12 months of ibrutinib treatment. These receptors were collected from a human donor with chronic lymphocytic leukemia.

The CDR3 DNA reads TGTGCCAGCCGGGGGGACGACTATGGCTACACCTTC. It encodes CASRGDDYGYTF. The chain recombines TRBV28 with TRBJ1-2; tentative D call: TRBD1 (5 bases). Germline V gene lookup returns CDR1 MDHEN and CDR2 SYDVKM. This CDR3 spans 12 amino acids. V dropped 8 bases and J dropped 3 bases, with 10 bases sitting between them.

The chain links TRBV9 to TRBJ2-2; D is possibly TRBD2 (5 bases). CDR1 is SGDLS, CDR2 YYNGEE, per germline. The CDR3 loop spans 16 amino acids. The V end was cut by 0 bases, the J end by 1 base, with 10 bases between. The CDR3, as DNA: TGTGCCAGCAGCGTAGGCCTAGGAGGGAACACCGGGGAGCTGTTTTTT. This codes for CASSVGLGGNTGELFF.

V and J are TRBV7-9 and TRBJ2-2; the D gene could be TRBD1 or TRBD2 (5 bases each). The germline gives CDR1 SEHNR, CDR2 FQNEAQ (reference sequence). Trimming cost V 5 bases and J 1 base, with 11 bases left between them. The CDR3 runs to 15 residues. In DNA, the CDR3 is TGTGCCAGCAGCCTGGGGACGGGGAACACCGGGGAGCTGTTTTTT. Amino acid sequence: CASSLGTGNTGELFF.

The chain employs TRBV25-1 and TRBJ2-1; the D call may be TRBD1 or TRBD2 (6 bases each). The CDR3 extends over 13 amino acids. V lost 4 bases to trimming and J lost 6 bases, with 10 bases between them. The V gene's germline CDR1 is MGHDK and CDR2 SYGVNS. This CDR3 is CASSVGGPNEQFF. CDR3 in DNA: TGTGCCAGCAGTGTTGGGGGGCCCAATGAGCAGTTCTTC.

This clone was recorded many times. This chain joins TRBV9 and TRBJ2-3, with TRBD2 identical over 8 bases. The germline V gene encodes CDR1 SGDLS and CDR2 YYNGEE. Trimming cost V 4 bases and J 5 bases; bases outside gene matches: 9. The CDR3 is 15 residues long. DNA for the CDR3: TGTGCCAGCAGCCCGGGAAGCGGGAGAGGAGATACGCAGTATTTT. It yields the protein CASSPGSGRGDTQYF.

The rearrangement links TRBV2 to TRBJ2-7; 11 bases agree with TRBD1. The germline V gene has CDR1 SNHLY and CDR2 FYNNEI. The CDR3 is made up of 15 amino acids. Unmatched junction bases numbered 5, after V lost 5 bases and J lost 2 bases. The chain's CDR3 is CASSSPGQGAYEQYF. In DNA, the CDR3 is TGTGCCAGCAGTAGTCCGGGACAGGGGGCCTACGAGCAGTACTTC.

The chain joins TRBV19 to TRBJ2-7; 9 bases align to TRBD1. Trimming cost V 7 bases and J 5 bases; bases outside gene matches: 6. CDR1 is LNHDA, CDR2 SQIVND, per germline (reference sequence). CDR3 length: 13 residues. Here the CDR3 reads CASTGQGHNEQYF. DNA for the CDR3: TGTGCCAGTACGGGACAGGGTCACAACGAGCAGTACTTC.

V and J are TRBV4-1 and TRBJ2-1, with D tentatively TRBD1 or TRBD2 (7 bases each). The V end was cut by 4 bases, the J end by 0 bases, with 16 bases between. Germline lookup yields CDR1 MGHRA and CDR2 YSYEKL. The CDR3 is made up of 17 amino acids. For the CDR3, the DNA is TGCGCCAGCAGCCCAGGGGGGGGAGGGAGCTCCTACAATGAGCAGTTCTTC. Translated: CASSPGGGGSSYNEQFF.

This chain connects TRBV7-2 to TRBJ1-2; 7 bases fit TRBD1. CDR3 length: 12 amino acids. CDR1 SGHTA and CDR2 FQGNSA come from the germline V gene. V was pared by 1 base and J by 7 bases, with 0 bases of the junction left unmatched. The CDR3 reads CASSLDRGGYTF. DNA of the CDR3: TGTGCCAGCAGCTTAGACAGGGGTGGCTACACCTTC.